This TCR beta chain was sequenced in a study of persistence of HIV-infected CD4 T cells. Stimulation used approximately 9.1 ug/mL lysate from CMV-infected fibroblasts. Memory cells lacking CD40L and CD69 with high CD45RO were sorted. Before stimulation, PBMCs underwent CD8+ T cell depletion. To note about this clone: Its target is not known.

The immunoSEQ assay was version 4, run in survey mode. Libraries were prepared by immunoSEQ multiplex PCR; TCRdb keeps only in-frame clonotypes and omits some of them. Of 40,000 to 50,000 clones listed, around 75% are singletons. This CDR3 contains 16 residues. Per the germline V gene, CDR1 is SGHAT and CDR2 is FQDESV (reference sequence). V was clipped by 1 base and J by 6 bases, with 18 bases between them. The rearrangement links TRBV11-1 to TRBJ1-1; maybe TRBD1 (6 bases). The material sequenced was CD4+ T cells sorted from PBMCs after approximately 19-hour stimulation, taken from a patient who received antiretroviral therapy. The origin of this receptor is an adult man with HIV who was CMV-seropositive. The CDR3 bases are TGTGCCAGCAGCTTAGATTTAAACAGGGTTGGGGCTGAAGCTTTCTTT. Protein sequence: CASSLDLNRVGAEAFF.